The present TCR beta chain was sequenced within a study of blood T cell repertoires in COVID-19. Study-wide context: Spain, Italy and the United States supplied samples that represented acute and convalescent COVID-19.

The CDR3 length is 13 residues. The V and J ends lost 8 bases and 2 bases respectively, with 10 bases between them. Participants reported their clinical history, and cohort assignment relied on those reports. A case of COVID-19 had been met by exposed participants within 2 weeks before study entry. As processed by the authors: Quantification of nucleated cells was approximated via reference gene primer amplification. Profiled with immunoSEQ multiplex PCR; TCRdb holds only in-frame clones, not every one. V and J calls and clone size are copied from that table; D and trimming were computed from the DNA. The profile shows roughly 240,000 clones, approximately 90% of them singletons.

This chain connects TRBV12-3 or TRBV12-4 to TRBJ1-5; D ambiguous. Sequencing was performed on PBMCs or T cells enriched from blood (not recorded which). The TCR sequence derives from a middle-aged man who had been exposed to COVID-19. In DNA, the CDR3 is TGTGCCAGCCTTGGAACAGGCAATCAGCCCCAGCATTTT. Its translation is CASLGTGNQPQHF.